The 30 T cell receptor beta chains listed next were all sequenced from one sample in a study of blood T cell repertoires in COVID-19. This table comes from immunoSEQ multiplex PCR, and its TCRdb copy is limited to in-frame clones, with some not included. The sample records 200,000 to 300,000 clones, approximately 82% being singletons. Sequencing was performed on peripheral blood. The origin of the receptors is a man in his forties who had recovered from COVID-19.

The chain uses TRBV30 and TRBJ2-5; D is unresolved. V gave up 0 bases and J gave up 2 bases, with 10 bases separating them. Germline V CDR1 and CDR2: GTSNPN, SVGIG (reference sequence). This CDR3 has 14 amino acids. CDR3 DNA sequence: TGTGCCTGGAGTGTACGTGCGCTACAAGAGACCCAGTACTTC. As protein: CAWSVRALQETQYF.

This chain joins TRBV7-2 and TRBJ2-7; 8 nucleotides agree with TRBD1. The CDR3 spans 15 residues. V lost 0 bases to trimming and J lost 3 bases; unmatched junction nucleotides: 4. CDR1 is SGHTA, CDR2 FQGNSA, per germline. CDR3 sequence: CASSLANRGDYEQYF. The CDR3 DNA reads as TGTGCCAGCAGCTTAGCGAACAGGGGGGACTACGAGCAGTACTTC.

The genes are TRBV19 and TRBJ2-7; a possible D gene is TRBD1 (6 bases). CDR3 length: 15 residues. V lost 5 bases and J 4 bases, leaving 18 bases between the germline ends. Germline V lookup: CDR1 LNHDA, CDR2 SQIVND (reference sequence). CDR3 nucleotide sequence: TGTGCCAGTAGTGGCCAGCTACAGGGAGTTTACGAGCAGTACTTC. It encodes CASSGQLQGVYEQYF.

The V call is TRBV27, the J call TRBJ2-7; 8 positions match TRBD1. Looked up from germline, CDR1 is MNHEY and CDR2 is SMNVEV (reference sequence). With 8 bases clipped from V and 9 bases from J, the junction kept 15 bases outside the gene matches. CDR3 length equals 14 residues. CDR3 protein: CASGERDRSRGQYF. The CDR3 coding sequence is TGTGCCAGCGGTGAACGGGACAGGTCCCGCGGGCAGTACTTC.

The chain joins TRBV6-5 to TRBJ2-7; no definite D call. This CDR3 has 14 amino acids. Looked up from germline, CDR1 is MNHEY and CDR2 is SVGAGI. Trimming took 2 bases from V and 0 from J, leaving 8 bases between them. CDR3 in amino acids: CASSYGHGSYEQYF. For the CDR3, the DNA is TGTGCCAGCAGTTACGGGCACGGCTCCTACGAGCAGTACTTC.

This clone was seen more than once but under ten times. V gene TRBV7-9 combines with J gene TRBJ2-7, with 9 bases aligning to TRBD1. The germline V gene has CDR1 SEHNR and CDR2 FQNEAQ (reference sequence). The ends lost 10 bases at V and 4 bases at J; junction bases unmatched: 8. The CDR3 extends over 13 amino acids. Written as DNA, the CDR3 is TGTGCCACTGACCCGGGACAGGGTTACGAGCAGTACTTC. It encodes CATDPGQGYEQYF.

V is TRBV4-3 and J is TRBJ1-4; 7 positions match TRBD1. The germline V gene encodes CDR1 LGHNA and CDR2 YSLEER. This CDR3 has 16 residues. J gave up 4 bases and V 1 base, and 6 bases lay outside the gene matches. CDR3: CASSQGVGQNNEKLFF. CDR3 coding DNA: TGCGCCAGCAGCCAAGGGGTGGGACAGAATAATGAAAAACTGTTTTTT.

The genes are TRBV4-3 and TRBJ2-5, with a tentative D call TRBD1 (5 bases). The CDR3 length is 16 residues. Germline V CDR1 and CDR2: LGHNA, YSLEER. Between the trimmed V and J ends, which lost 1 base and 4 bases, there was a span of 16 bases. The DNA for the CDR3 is TGCGCCAGCAGCCAAGGTCCGACAGCAGGTGGAGAGACCCAGTACTTC. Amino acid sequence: CASSQGPTAGGETQYF.

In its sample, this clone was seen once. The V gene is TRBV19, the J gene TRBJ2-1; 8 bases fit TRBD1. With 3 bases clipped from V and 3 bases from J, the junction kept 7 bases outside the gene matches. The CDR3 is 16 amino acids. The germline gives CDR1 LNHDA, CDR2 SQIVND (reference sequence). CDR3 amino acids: CASSIADRAFYNEQFF. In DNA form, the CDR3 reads TGTGCCAGTAGTATCGCGGACAGGGCTTTCTACAATGAGCAGTTCTTC. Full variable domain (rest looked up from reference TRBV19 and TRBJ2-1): DGGITQSPKYLFRKEGQNVTLSCEQNLNHDAMYWYRQDPGQGLRLIYYSQIVNDFQKGDIAEGYSVSREKKESFPLTVTSAQKNPTAFYLCASSIADRAFYNEQFFGPGTRLTVL.

The CDR3 sequence: CASSQDTVNGNTEAFF. Here the CDR3 DNA reads TGTGCCAGCAGCCAAGATACCGTGAACGGGAACACTGAAGCTTTCTTT. The V and J genes are TRBV14 and TRBJ1-1, with D unclear. CDR1 is SGHDN and CDR2 is FVKESK in the germline V gene. CDR3 length equals 16 residues. V shed 0 bases and J shed 1 base, with 12 bases lying between them.

The CDR3 bases are TGTGCCTGGAGGGACCAGGGAAACTATGGCTACACCTTC. Translating gives CAWRDQGNYGYTF. V and J are TRBV30 and TRBJ1-2; TRBD1 might be the D (5 bases). CDR1 GTSNPN and CDR2 SVGIG come from the germline V gene (reference sequence). The CDR3 contains 13 residues. V was shortened by 3 bases and J by 2 bases, with 10 bases between the two germline ends.

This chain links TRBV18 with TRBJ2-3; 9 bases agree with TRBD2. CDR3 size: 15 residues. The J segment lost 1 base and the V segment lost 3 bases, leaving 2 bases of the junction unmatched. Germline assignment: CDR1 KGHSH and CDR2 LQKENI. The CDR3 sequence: CASSPRTSGTDTQYF. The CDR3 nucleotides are TGTGCCAGCTCACCGAGGACTAGCGGCACAGATACGCAGTATTTT.

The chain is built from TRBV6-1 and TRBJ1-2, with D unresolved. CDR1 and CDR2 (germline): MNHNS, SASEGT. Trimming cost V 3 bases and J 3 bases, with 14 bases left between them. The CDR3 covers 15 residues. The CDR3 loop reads CASSDHPGRDYGYTF. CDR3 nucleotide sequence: TGTGCCAGCAGTGATCACCCCGGGAGAGACTATGGCTACACCTTC.

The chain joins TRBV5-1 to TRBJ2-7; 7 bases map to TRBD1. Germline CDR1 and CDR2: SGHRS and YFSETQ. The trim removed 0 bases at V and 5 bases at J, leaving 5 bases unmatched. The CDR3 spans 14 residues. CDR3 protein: CASSLVGTEDEQYF. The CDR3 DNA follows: TGCGCCAGCAGCTTGGTTGGGACAGAAGACGAGCAGTACTTC. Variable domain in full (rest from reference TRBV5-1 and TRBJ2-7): KAGVTQTPRYLIKTRGQQVTLSCSPISGHRSVSWYQQTPGQGLQFLFEYFSETQRNKGNFPGRFSGRQFSNSRSEMNVSTLELGDSALYLCASSLVGTEDEQYFGPGTRLTVT.

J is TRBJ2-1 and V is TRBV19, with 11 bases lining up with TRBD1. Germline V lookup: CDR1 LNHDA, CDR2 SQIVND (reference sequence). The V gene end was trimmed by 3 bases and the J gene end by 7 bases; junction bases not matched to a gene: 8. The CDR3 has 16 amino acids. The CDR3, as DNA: TGTGCCAGTAGTATTGGGTTCGGGACAGGGGGAAATGAGCAGTTCTTC. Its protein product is CASSIGFGTGGNEQFF.

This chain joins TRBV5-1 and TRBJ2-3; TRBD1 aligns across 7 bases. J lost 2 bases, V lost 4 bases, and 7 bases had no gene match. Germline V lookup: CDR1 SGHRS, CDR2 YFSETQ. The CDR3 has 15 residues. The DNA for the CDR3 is TGCGCCAGCAGCCCGACAGGGACACCCACAGATACGCAGTATTTT. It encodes CASSPTGTPTDTQYF.

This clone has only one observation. This CDR3 is CASSSGAAAETQYF. DNA of the CDR3: TGTGCCAGCAGCTCCGGAGCGGCAGCAGAGACCCAGTACTTC. J is TRBJ2-5 and V is TRBV7-2; D possibly corresponds to TRBD2 (5 bases). Germline CDR1 is SGHTA and CDR2 is FQGNSA. Trimming stripped 4 bases from V and 4 bases from J, with 13 bases between. This CDR3 region has 14 residues.

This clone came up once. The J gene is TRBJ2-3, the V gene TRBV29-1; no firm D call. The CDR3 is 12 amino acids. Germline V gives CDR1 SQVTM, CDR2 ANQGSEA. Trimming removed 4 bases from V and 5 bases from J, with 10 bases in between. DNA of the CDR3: TGCAGCGTTGTAGCCCCGGAAGATACGCAGTATTTT. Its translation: CSVVAPEDTQYF.

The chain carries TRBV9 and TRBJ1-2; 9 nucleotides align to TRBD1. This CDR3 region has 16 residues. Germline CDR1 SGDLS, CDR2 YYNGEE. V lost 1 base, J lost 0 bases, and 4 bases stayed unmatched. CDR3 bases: TGTGCCAGCAGCGTAAGGGACAGGGACCCTAACTATGGCTACACCTTC. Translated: CASSVRDRDPNYGYTF.

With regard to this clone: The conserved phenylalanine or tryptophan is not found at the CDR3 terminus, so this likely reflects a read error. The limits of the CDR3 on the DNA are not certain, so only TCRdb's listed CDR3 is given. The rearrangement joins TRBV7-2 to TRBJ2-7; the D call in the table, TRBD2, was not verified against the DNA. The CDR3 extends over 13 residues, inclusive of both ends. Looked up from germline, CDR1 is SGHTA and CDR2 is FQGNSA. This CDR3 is CASSSSGTSVMTL.

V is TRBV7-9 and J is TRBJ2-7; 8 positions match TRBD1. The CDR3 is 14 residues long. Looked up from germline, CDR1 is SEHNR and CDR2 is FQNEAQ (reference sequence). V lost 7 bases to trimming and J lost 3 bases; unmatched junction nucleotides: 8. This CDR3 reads CASTRTGWGYEQYF. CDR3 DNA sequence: TGTGCCAGCACCCGGACAGGGTGGGGCTACGAGCAGTACTTC.

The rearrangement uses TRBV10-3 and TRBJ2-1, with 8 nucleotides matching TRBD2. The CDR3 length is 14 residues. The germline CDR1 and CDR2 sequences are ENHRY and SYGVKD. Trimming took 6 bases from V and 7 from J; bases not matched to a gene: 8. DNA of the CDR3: TGTGCCATCAGATCGGGGGGGATGGTAAATGAGCAGTTCTTC. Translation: CAIRSGGMVNEQFF.

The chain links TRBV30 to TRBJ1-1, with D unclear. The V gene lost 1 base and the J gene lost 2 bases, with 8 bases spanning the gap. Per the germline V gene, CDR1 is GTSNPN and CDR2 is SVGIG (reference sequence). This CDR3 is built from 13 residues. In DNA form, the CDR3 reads TGTGCCTGGAGTGGGCAGACTAACACTGAAGCTTTCTTT. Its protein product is CAWSGQTNTEAFF. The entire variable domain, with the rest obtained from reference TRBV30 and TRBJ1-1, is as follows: SQTIHQWPATLVQPVGSPLSLECTVEGTSNPNLYWYRQAAGRGLQLLFYSVGIGQISSEVPQNLSASRPQDRQFILSSKKLLLSDSGFYLCAWSGQTNTEAFFGQGTRLTVV.

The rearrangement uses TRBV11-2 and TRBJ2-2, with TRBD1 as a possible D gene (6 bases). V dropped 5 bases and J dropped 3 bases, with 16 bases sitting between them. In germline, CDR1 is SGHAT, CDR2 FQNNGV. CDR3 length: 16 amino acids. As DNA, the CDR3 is TGTGCCAGCAGCCCCTGGGGGCGAAATTACACCGGGGAGCTGTTTTTT. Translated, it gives CASSPWGRNYTGELFF.

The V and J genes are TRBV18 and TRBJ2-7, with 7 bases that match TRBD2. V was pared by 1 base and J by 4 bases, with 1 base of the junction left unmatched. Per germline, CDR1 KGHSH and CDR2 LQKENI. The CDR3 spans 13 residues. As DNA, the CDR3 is TGTGCCAGCTCACCACGGGAGGGTTACGAGCAGTACTTC. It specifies CASSPREGYEQYF.

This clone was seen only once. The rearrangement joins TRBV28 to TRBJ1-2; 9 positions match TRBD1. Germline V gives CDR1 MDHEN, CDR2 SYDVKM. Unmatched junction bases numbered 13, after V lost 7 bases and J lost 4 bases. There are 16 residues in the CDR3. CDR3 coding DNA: TGTGCCAGCACCCAAGGGGGGGGACAGGGCTTCTATGGCTACACCTTC. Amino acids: CASTQGGGQGFYGYTF.

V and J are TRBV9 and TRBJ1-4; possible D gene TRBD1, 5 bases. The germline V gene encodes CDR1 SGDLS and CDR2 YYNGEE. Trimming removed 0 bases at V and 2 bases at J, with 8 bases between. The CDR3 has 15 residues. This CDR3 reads CASSVEGHTNEKLFF. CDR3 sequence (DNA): TGTGCCAGCAGCGTAGAGGGGCATACTAATGAAAAACTGTTTTTT.

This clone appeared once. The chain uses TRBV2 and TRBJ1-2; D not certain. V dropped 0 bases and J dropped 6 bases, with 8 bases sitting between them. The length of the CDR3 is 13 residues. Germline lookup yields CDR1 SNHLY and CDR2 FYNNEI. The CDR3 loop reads CASSEAPLDGYTF. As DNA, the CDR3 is TGTGCCAGCAGTGAAGCACCTCTAGATGGCTACACCTTC. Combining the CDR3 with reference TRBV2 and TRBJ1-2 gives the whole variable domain EPEVTQTPSHQVTQMGQEVILRCVPISNHLYFYWYRQILGQKVEFLVSFYNNEISEKSEIFDDQFSVERPDGSNFTLKIRSTKLEDSAMYFCASSEAPLDGYTFGSGTRLTVV.

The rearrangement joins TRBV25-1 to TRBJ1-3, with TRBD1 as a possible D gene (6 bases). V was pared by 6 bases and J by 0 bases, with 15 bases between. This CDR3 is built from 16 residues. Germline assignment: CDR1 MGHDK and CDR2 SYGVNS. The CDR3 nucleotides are TGTGCCAGCAGCCCCGTTGGGGGCAGCTCTGGAAACACCATATATTTT. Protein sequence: CASSPVGGSSGNTIYF.

For the CDR3, the DNA is TGTGCCTGGAGTGGAATCACAGGGTCGGGGGAAAAACTGTTTTTT. This sequence encodes CAWSGITGSGEKLFF. The chain recombines TRBV30 with TRBJ1-4; the D gene is possibly TRBD1 (6 bases). Looked up from germline, CDR1 is GTSNPN and CDR2 is SVGIG (reference sequence). Trimming removed 1 base from V and 8 bases from J, with 17 bases in between. The CDR3 has 15 amino acids.